The rows below give T cell receptor beta chains drawn from one sample of a study of spatial heterogeneity in lung cancer. From the 5' RACE reads, TCRdb called clonotypes with MiXCR, one entry per CDR3 protein. The table shows over 25,000 distinct CDR3 sequences, with 7.5% to 9.5% occurring only once. The sample in question was PBMCs, obtained at surgery. The receptors were sampled from a female donor with early-stage non-small cell lung cancer. The CDR3 runs from the conserved cysteine through the conserved F or W. D genes are given only for firm matches. The size entry is marked missing in some rows and otherwise reads once, few, many or a size class.

>TRBD2|TRBJ2-7|TRBV5-4|-
TGTGCCAGCAGCTGGGGACTAGCGGGAGGCCGATTCCCCTACGAGCAGTACTTC
CASSWGLAGGRFPYEQYF
>-|TRBJ2-7|TRBV30|many
TGTGCCTGGAGTCTAGCGTGGGAGCAGTACTTC
CAWSLAWEQYF
>-|TRBJ1-5|TRBV18|many
TGTGCCAGCTCACCGTACGGGGACAATCAGCCCCAGCATTTT
CASSPYGDNQPQHF
>-|TRBJ2-1|TRBV18|many
TGTGCCAGCTCACCACAGGGTCCAGCGGCGAACAATGAGCAGTTCTTC
CASSPQGPAANNEQFF
>-|TRBJ2-1|TRBV19|many
TGTGCCAGTAGTCCCGCCCTGATACAATACAATGAGCAGTTCTTC
CASSPALIQYNEQFF
>TRBD2|TRBJ2-1|TRBV7-2|-
TGTGCCAGCAGCCTAGCGGATAACTCCTACAATGAGCAGTTCTTC
CASSLADNSYNEQFF
>-|TRBJ1-2|TRBV20-1|few
TGCAGTGCTCAGGCACAAATATTAGCTAACTATGGCTACACCTTC
CSAQAQILANYGYTF
>TRBD2|TRBJ2-1|TRBV19|many
TGTGCCAGTAGTGCCGTCCGCGGGAGCCTCTACAATGAGCAGTTCTTC
CASSAVRGSLYNEQFF
>-|TRBJ2-1|TRBV28|-
TGTGCCAGCAGTCTTCCACTGCGCTCCTACAATGAGCAGTTCTTC
CASSLPLRSYNEQFF
>TRBD1|TRBJ1-4|TRBV7-9|many
TGTGCCAGCAGCTCGGGACAGGGTCTTGAAAAACTGTTTTTT
CASSSGQGLEKLFF
>TRBD2|TRBJ2-3|TRBV29-1|many
TGCAGCGTTGCTGGGATTAGCGGGAGCACAGATACGCAGTATTTT
CSVAGISGSTDTQYF
>-|TRBJ1-5|TRBV28|many
TGTGCCAGCAGTTTACTTAGCAATCAGCCCCAGCATTTT
CASSLLSNQPQHF
>-|TRBJ2-3|TRBV7-2|many
TGTGCCAGCAGCGGCAGTAGCACAGATACGCAGTATTTT
CASSGSSTDTQYF
>TRBD1|TRBJ2-2|TRBV30|many
TGTGCCTGGAAGCAGGGGGCAGGATGGGCCGGGGAGCTGTTTTTT
CAWKQGAGWAGELFF
>-|TRBJ2-1|TRBV7-2|many
TGTGCCAGCAGCTTAGGAGGGACCTCCGGCAGGTGGGTTGAGCAGTTCTTC
CASSLGGTSGRWVEQFF
>-|TRBJ2-3|TRBV24-1|many
TGTGCCACCAGTGAATCAGGGGCAGATACGCAGTATTTT
CATSESGADTQYF
>-|TRBJ1-5|TRBV30|many
TGTGCCTGGAGTTCGGGGACCAGCAATCAGCCCCAGCATTTT
CAWSSGTSNQPQHF
>TRBD2|TRBJ2-5|TRBV7-2|few
TGTGCCAGCAGCTTAGTAGGCGGGAGATTAGAGACCCAGTACTTC
CASSLVGGRLETQYF
>TRBD1|TRBJ2-1|TRBV7-9|many
TGTGCCAGCAGCGACAGGGGTTATGAGCAGTTCTTC
CASSDRGYEQFF
>-|TRBJ2-3|TRBV7-9|many
TGTGCCAGCAGCTCTCCTTTAGCCCAAAGGGCAGATACGCAGTATTTT
CASSSPLAQRADTQYF
>-|TRBJ2-1|TRBV20-1|few
TGCAGTGCGGGCGACCGGACCGTCTACAATGAGCAGTTCTTC
CSAGDRTVYNEQFF
>-|TRBJ2-5|TRBV4-1|few
TGCGCCAGCAGCCAAGTACAAGGGGCGCGACAAGAGACCCAGTACTTC
CASSQVQGARQETQYF
>-|TRBJ2-3|TRBV7-9|few
TGTGCCAGCAGGGGCCAGGCAGATACGCAGTATTTT
CASRGQADTQYF
>-|TRBJ2-3|TRBV19|-
TGTGCCAGTAGTATATTTGGCGGAGGGAGCACAGATACGCAGTATTTT
CASSIFGGGSTDTQYF
>-|TRBJ2-5|TRBV29-1|many
TGCAGCGCCGGCGGGGACGCATGGGGGGAGACCCAGTACTTC
CSAGGDAWGETQYF
>TRBD2|TRBJ2-3|TRBV7-9|many
TGTGCCAGCAGACCTGGACTAGCGGGAGAAGCGGCAGATACGCAGTATTTT
CASRPGLAGEAADTQYF
>TRBD1|TRBJ2-2|TRBV24-1|few
TGTGCCACCAGTGATCCAAGCCCGGGACAGGGTAGCGGGGAGCTGTTTTTT
CATSDPSPGQGSGELFF
>TRBD1|TRBJ2-1|TRBV5-4|many
TGTGCCAGCAGCGCCTACAGGGGCAATGAGCAGTTCTTC
CASSAYRGNEQFF
>TRBD2|TRBJ2-1|TRBV27|many
TGTGCCAGCAGTTTCGGGACTACCTTATACAATGAGCAGTTCTTC
CASSFGTTLYNEQFF
>-|TRBJ1-2|TRBV14|-
TGTGCCAGCAGCCAAGATAGGCGGCAGAACTATGGCTACACCTTC
CASSQDRRQNYGYTF
>TRBD1|TRBJ1-2|TRBV5-1|many
TGCGCCAGCAGCCTAGACAGGGGGATGTATGGCTACACCTTC
CASSLDRGMYGYTF
>-|TRBJ1-2|TRBV3-1|-
TGTGCCAGCAGCCTCCGGCAGGGGCTCTATGGCTACACCTTC
CASSLRQGLYGYTF
>TRBD1|TRBJ2-5|TRBV15|many
TGTGCCACCAGCAGAGGGACAGGGGGCGCGGAGACCCAGTACTTC
CATSRGTGGAETQYF
>-|TRBJ1-5|TRBV6-2/TRBV6-3|many
TGTGCCAGCAGTATCTCTGGGGGACACGATCAGCCCCAGCATTTT
CASSISGGHDQPQHF
>TRBD1|TRBJ1-5|TRBV19|many
TGTGCCAGTACCTCGACAGGGGGCGGTCAGCCCCAGCATTTT
CASTSTGGGQPQHF
>-|TRBJ2-5|TRBV19|-
TGTGCCAGTTCCTCACGTAAGGGAGGAGAGACCCAGTACTTC
CASSSRKGGETQYF
>-|TRBJ2-3|TRBV7-3|-
TGTGCCAGCAGCCCCACCCCTAGCGCCGGCACAGATACGCAGTATTTT
CASSPTPSAGTDTQYF
>-|TRBJ1-3|TRBV7-9|-
TGTGCCAGCAGCTTTCCCGGGTCTGGAAACACCATATATTTT
CASSFPGSGNTIYF